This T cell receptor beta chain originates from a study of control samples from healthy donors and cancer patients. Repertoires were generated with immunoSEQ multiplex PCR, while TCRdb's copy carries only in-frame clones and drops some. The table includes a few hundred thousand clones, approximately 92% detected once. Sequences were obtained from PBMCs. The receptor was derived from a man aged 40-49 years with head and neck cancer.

The CDR3 bases are TGTGCCAGCAGCTTGAGCGTTTCAACTAATGAAAAACTGTTTTTT. Translated, it gives CASSLSVSTNEKLFF. This chain joins TRBV7-6 and TRBJ1-4; D is ambiguous. Germline V gives CDR1 SGHVS, CDR2 FNYEAQ. The CDR3 is 15 residues long. Trimming stripped 3 bases from V and 0 bases from J, with 8 bases between.